One sample yielded the 24 T cell receptor beta chains listed below, sequenced in a study of OX40 agonist ivuxolimab in advanced cancers. Generated by immunoSEQ multiplex PCR, the TCRdb table keeps only in-frame clones and is missing some. The table shows about 32,000 clones, with roughly 89% occurring only once. The material sequenced was CD4+ or CD8+ T cells sorted from blood, taken in a trial of the OX40 agonist ivuxolimab. These receptors all come from an adult with an advanced solid tumor such as melanoma, head and neck, liver or kidney cancer.

V usage is TRBV28 and J usage is TRBJ1-1, with D maybe TRBD1 (5 bases). Between the trimmed V and J ends, which lost 3 bases and 6 bases, there was a span of 8 bases. This CDR3 has 12 amino acids. CDR1 is MDHEN, CDR2 SYDVKM, per germline. The CDR3, as DNA: TGTGCCAGCAGTTTGACAGCGGCTGAAGCTTTCTTT. Residues: CASSLTAAEAFF.

The chain recombines TRBV6-5 with TRBJ2-1; 11 bases fit TRBD2. V gave up 6 bases and J gave up 5 bases; unmatched junction bases: 6. The germline CDR1 and CDR2 sequences are MNHEY and SVGAGI. This CDR3 has 15 amino acids. The CDR3 DNA is TGTGCCAGCAGCACCGGGACTAGCGGTCACAATGAGCAGTTCTTC. It codes for CASSTGTSGHNEQFF.

The J gene is TRBJ2-7, the V gene TRBV28, with unresolved D. The germline CDR1 and CDR2 sequences are MDHEN and SYDVKM. V was clipped by 9 bases and J by 3 bases, with 15 bases between them. CDR3 length: 13 amino acids. CDR3 residues: CARFRFGFYEQYF. CDR3 bases: TGTGCCAGGTTCCGATTTGGATTCTACGAGCAGTACTTC.

For the CDR3, the DNA is TGTGCCAGCAGCAAAATGAGTGGTAGGCAGCTCTCCTACGAGCAGTACTTC. This gives the protein CASSKMSGRQLSYEQYF. The rearrangement joins TRBV21-1 to TRBJ2-7. TRBV21-1 is listed as a pseudogene. The CDR3 loop spans 17 amino acids.

This clone was counted once. CDR3 in amino acids: CASSGGTGRRETQYF. The CDR3 region has the DNA TGCGCCAGCAGTGGTGGGACAGGGCGTCGCGAGACCCAGTACTTC. The chain combines TRBV10-1 with TRBJ2-5; 9 bases map to TRBD1. J lost 5 bases, V lost 4 bases, and 8 bases had no gene match. This CDR3 is built from 15 residues. Germline V gives CDR1 WNHNN, CDR2 SYGVQD (reference sequence).

The rearrangement links TRBV25-1 to TRBJ1-1, with 12 bases that match TRBD1. The CDR3 is made up of 16 amino acids. Germline trimming cut 4 bases from V and 7 bases from J; bases unmatched to any gene: 10. The V gene's germline CDR1 is MGHDK and CDR2 SYGVNS. The CDR3 region has the DNA TGTGCCAGCAGTGGGGACAGGGGGCGGCTACTTAATGAAGCTTTCTTT. It encodes CASSGDRGRLLNEAFF.

The chain employs TRBV28 and TRBJ1-5; possibly TRBD1 for D (5 bases). The germline gives CDR1 MDHEN, CDR2 SYDVKM. V gave up 2 bases and J gave up 0 bases, with 14 bases separating them. The CDR3 loop spans 17 amino acids. The CDR3 DNA reads as TGTGCCAGCAGTTTAATCGGACACTCCAATAGCAATCAGCCCCAGCATTTT. It yields the protein CASSLIGHSNSNQPQHF.

The count of this clone is one. The chain has TRBV19 and TRBJ2-7, with 9 bases lining up with TRBD2. Germline V gene sequence: CDR1 LNHDA, CDR2 SQIVND (reference sequence). The CDR3 is 15 amino acids. V was clipped by 3 bases and J by 3 bases; unmatched bases: 6. The CDR3 DNA reads as TGTGCCAGTAGTATTTTCGCGGGAGGGATCTACGAGCAGTACTTC. Encoded protein: CASSIFAGGIYEQYF.

The chain uses TRBV6-1 and TRBJ2-7, with D perhaps being TRBD1 or TRBD2 (6 bases each). Deletions cut 1 base from V and 3 bases from J, with 10 bases between. The CDR3 loop spans 14 amino acids. Looked up from germline, CDR1 is MNHNS and CDR2 is SASEGT. CDR3 residues: CASSEVGGVYEQYF. The CDR3 nucleotides read TGTGCCAGCAGTGAAGTGGGGGGCGTCTACGAGCAGTACTTC.

The genes are TRBV13 and TRBJ2-6; tentatively, D is TRBD2 (5 bases). This CDR3 comprises 17 residues. V was clipped by 5 bases and J by 1 base, with 15 bases between them. Germline CDR1 is PRHDT and CDR2 is FYEKMQ (reference sequence). Written as DNA, the CDR3 is TGTGCCAGCAGCGAAGGGCCTCGAGGGTCTGGGGCCAACGTCCTGACTTTC. Protein product: CASSEGPRGSGANVLTF.

This chain uses TRBV30 with TRBJ1-1; D not certain. Trimming took off 0 bases at V and 7 bases at J, with 12 bases between the two ends. The germline CDR1 and CDR2 sequences are GTSNPN and SVGIG (reference sequence). The CDR3 is 13 residues long. In nucleotides, the CDR3 is TGTGCCTGGAGTGTAGGGTTGGGCGGTGAAGCTTTCTTT. This codes for CAWSVGLGGEAFF.

This sequence joins TRBV19 and TRBJ2-5; maybe TRBD1 (5 bases). Looked up from germline, CDR1 is LNHDA and CDR2 is SQIVND (reference sequence). The CDR3 loop spans 14 amino acids. Trimming left V 6 bases short and J 3 bases short, with 14 bases between. CDR3 nucleotides: TGTGCCAGTAGAAAAAGCGACAGAAAAGAGACCCAGTACTTC. It is translated as CASRKSDRKETQYF.

The rearrangement uses TRBV2 and TRBJ2-7; no reliable D call. The CDR3 loop spans 11 amino acids. Per germline, CDR1 SNHLY and CDR2 FYNNEI. The CDR3 spells CGGRSTYEQYF. CDR3 coding DNA: TGTGGCGGCAGGTCGACCTACGAGCAGTACTTC.

This sequence joins TRBV5-6 and TRBJ2-7, with D hard to call. Trimming took off 0 bases at V and 0 bases at J, with 7 bases between the two ends. The CDR3 loop spans 14 amino acids. Germline CDR1 reads SGHDT; CDR2 reads YYEEEE. The CDR3 sequence is CASSLGGSSYEQYF. The DNA for the CDR3 is TGTGCCAGCAGCTTGGGCGGCAGCTCCTACGAGCAGTACTTC.

This clone was seen once. This chain uses TRBV6-4 with TRBJ2-6; 11 bases fit TRBD2. The germline CDR1 and CDR2 sequences are MRHNA and SNTAGT. The CDR3 length is 17 residues. The V segment lost 6 bases and the J segment 2 bases; nucleotides outside the gene matches: 6. The CDR3 region has the DNA TGTGCCAGCAGCATGACTAGCGGGGTGGCTGGGGCCAACGTCCTGACTTTC. As protein: CASSMTSGVAGANVLTF.

This clone showed up just a few times. The chain carries TRBV7-9 and TRBJ2-7; 8 bases map to TRBD2. The ends lost 3 bases at V and 2 bases at J; junction bases unmatched: 3. CDR1 is SEHNR, CDR2 FQNEAQ, per germline (reference sequence). The CDR3 has 14 amino acids. This chain's CDR3 is CASSLPGLAYEQYF. CDR3 nucleotides: TGTGCCAGCAGCTTGCCGGGACTAGCCTACGAGCAGTACTTC.

The rearrangement uses TRBV5-5 and TRBJ1-4; D might be TRBD1 (6 bases). Germline CDR1 reads SGHKS; CDR2 reads YYEKEE (reference sequence). V was clipped by 3 bases and J by 7 bases, with 16 bases between them. The CDR3 length is 15 residues. CDR3 residues: CASSYGQLGAEKLFF. CDR3 DNA sequence: TGTGCCAGCAGCTACGGACAGTTGGGGGCTGAAAAACTGTTTTTT.

The V call is TRBV19, the J call TRBJ1-5; D unresolved. V was clipped by 7 bases and J by 3 bases, with 10 bases between them. Germline V gene data show CDR1 as LNHDA and CDR2 as SQIVND (reference sequence). The CDR3 has 13 amino acids. CDR3 region: CASIGSVNQPQHF. CDR3 sequence (DNA): TGTGCCAGTATTGGGAGTGTCAATCAGCCCCAGCATTTT.

J is TRBJ2-1 and V is TRBV5-1, with 10 bases that match TRBD2. V lost 2 bases to trimming and J lost 2 bases; unmatched junction nucleotides: 4. Germline V gene lookup returns CDR1 SGHRS and CDR2 YFSETQ. The CDR3 extends over 16 amino acids. The CDR3 DNA is TGCGCCAGCAGCTTACCCCTAGCGGGGGCCTACAATGAGCAGTTCTTC. As protein: CASSLPLAGAYNEQFF. The full variable domain, completed using reference TRBV5-1 and TRBJ2-1, is KAGVTQTPRYLIKTRGQQVTLSCSPISGHRSVSWYQQTPGQGLQFLFEYFSETQRNKGNFPGRFSGRQFSNSRSEMNVSTLELGDSALYLCASSLPLAGAYNEQFFGPGTRLTVL.

The genes are TRBV27 and TRBJ2-7; perhaps TRBD1 as D (5 bases). Trimming cost V 2 bases and J 2 bases, with 10 bases left between them. The CDR3 contains 14 residues. CDR1 is MNHEY, CDR2 SMNVEV, per germline (reference sequence). CDR3 region: CASSLIDRPYEQYF. The CDR3, as DNA: TGTGCCAGCAGTTTAATAGACAGACCCTACGAGCAGTACTTC.

The rearrangement uses TRBV19 and TRBJ2-1; TRBD2 matches 10 bases. After removal of 5 bases from V and 8 bases from J, the junction contained 6 bases not matched to a gene. Looked up from germline, CDR1 is LNHDA and CDR2 is SQIVND (reference sequence). The CDR3 is 14 residues long. The CDR3 DNA is TGTGCCAGTAGTCCGACTAGCGGGCCTTATGAGCAGTTCTTC. This translates into CASSPTSGPYEQFF.

CDR3 nucleotides: TGTGCCAGCAGCTTAGTCCCTACAGTAACAGATACGCAGTATTTT. Its translation: CASSLVPTVTDTQYF. The chain joins TRBV7-9 to TRBJ2-3; D is unresolved. Trimming left V 1 base short and J 3 bases short, with 11 bases between. The length of the CDR3 is 15 residues. Per the germline V gene, CDR1 is SEHNR and CDR2 is FQNEAQ (reference sequence).

J is TRBJ1-2 and V is TRBV9, with a weak D call TRBD1 (5 bases). CDR1 and CDR2 (germline): SGDLS, YYNGEE. Trimming left V 6 bases short and J 4 bases short, with 10 bases between. The CDR3 covers 12 residues. The CDR3 reads CASTMGPYGYTF. As DNA, the CDR3 is TGTGCCAGCACCATGGGACCCTATGGCTACACCTTC.

The gene calls are TRBV19 and TRBJ2-7; D assignment may be TRBD1 or TRBD2 (5 bases each). The CDR3 is 15 amino acids. V gave up 0 bases and J gave up 1 base, with 10 bases separating them. Germline values: CDR1 LNHDA, CDR2 SQIVND (reference sequence). The CDR3 bases are TGTGCCAGTAGTATAGACGGGGACGATTCCTACGAGCAGTACTTC. It translates to CASSIDGDDSYEQYF.